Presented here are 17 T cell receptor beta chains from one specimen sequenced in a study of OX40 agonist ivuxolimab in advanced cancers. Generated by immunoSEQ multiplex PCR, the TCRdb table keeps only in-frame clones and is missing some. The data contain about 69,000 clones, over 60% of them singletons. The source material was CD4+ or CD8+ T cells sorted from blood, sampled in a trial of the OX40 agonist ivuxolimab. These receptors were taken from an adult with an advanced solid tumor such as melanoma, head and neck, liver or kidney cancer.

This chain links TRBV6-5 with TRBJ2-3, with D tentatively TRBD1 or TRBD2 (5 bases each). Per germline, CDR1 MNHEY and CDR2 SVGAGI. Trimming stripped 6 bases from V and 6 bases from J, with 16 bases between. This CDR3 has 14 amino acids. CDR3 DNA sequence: TGTGCCAGCAGGCTCGTGAGGGGTGGGGATACGCAGTATTTT. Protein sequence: CASRLVRGGDTQYF.

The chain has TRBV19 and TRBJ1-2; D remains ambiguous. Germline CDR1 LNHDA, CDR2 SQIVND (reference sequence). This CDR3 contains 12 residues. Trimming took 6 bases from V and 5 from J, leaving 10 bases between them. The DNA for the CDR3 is TGTGCCAGTAGACTAGACCAATATGGCTACACCTTC. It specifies CASRLDQYGYTF.

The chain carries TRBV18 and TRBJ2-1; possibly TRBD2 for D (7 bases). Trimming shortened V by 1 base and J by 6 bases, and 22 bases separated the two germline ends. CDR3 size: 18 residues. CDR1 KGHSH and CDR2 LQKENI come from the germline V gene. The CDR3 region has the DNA TGTGCCAGCTCACCACTTAGGGCCTCCCGGGGGGCCACCAATGAGCAGTTCTTC. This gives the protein CASSPLRASRGATNEQFF.

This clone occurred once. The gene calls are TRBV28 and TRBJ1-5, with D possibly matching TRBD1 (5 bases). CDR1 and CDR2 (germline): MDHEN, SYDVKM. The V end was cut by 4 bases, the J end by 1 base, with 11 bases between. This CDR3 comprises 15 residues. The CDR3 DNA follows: TGTGCCAGCAGTTCGACAGCGCTAAGCAATCAGCCCCAGCATTTT. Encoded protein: CASSSTALSNQPQHF.

The CDR3 bases are TGTGCCAGCAGTGAGGAGGGGGTGGATGAAAAACTGTTTTTT. Its protein product is CASSEEGVDEKLFF. This chain connects TRBV2 to TRBJ1-4; weak D call: TRBD1 (6 bases). Germline values: CDR1 SNHLY, CDR2 FYNNEI. Trimming removed 3 bases at V and 6 bases at J, with 11 bases between. The CDR3 covers 14 residues.

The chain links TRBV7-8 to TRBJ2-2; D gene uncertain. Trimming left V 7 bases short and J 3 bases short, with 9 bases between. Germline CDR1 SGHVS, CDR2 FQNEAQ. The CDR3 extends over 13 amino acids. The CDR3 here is CASIQMHTGELFF. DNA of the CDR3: TGTGCCAGCATCCAGATGCACACCGGGGAGCTGTTTTTT. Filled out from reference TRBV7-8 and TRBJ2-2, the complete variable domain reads GAGVSQSPRYKVAKRGQDVALRCDPISGHVSLFWYQQALGQGPEFLTYFQNEAQLDKSGLPSDRFFAERPEGSVSTLKIQRTQQEDSAVYLCASIQMHTGELFFGEGSRLTVL.

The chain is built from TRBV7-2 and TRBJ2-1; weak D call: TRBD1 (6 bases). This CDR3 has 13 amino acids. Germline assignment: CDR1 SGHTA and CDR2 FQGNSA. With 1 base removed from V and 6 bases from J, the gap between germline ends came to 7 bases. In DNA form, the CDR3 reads TGTGCCAGCAGCTTAGAGGGGGTCAATGAGCAGTTCTTC. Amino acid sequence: CASSLEGVNEQFF.

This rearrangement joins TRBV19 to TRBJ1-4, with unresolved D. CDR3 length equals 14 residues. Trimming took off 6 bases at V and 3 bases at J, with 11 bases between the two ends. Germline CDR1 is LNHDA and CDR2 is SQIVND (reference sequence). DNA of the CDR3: TGTGCCAGTAGAGAGGCAGCGCCTAATGAAAAACTGTTTTTT. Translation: CASREAAPNEKLFF.

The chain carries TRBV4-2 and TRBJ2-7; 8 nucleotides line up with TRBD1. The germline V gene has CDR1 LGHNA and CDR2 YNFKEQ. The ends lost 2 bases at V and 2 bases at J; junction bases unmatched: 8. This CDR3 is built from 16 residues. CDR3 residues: CASSQPGTGSAYEQYF. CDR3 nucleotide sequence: TGTGCCAGCAGCCAACCTGGGACAGGCAGCGCCTACGAGCAGTACTTC.

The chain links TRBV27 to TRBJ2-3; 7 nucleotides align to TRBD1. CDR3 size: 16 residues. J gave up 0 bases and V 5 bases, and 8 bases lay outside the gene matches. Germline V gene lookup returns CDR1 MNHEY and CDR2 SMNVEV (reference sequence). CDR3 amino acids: CASSPQGGLSTDTQYF. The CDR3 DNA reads TGTGCCAGCAGTCCCCAAGGGGGCCTCAGCACAGATACGCAGTATTTT.

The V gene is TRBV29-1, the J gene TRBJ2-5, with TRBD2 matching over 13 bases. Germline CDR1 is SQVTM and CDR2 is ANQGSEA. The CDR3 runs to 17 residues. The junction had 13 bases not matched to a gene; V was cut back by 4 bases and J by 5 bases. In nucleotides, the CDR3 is TGCAGCGTTGGCACTAGCGGGAGGGGAGGGCCCAGTGAGACCCAGTACTTC. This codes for CSVGTSGRGGPSETQYF.

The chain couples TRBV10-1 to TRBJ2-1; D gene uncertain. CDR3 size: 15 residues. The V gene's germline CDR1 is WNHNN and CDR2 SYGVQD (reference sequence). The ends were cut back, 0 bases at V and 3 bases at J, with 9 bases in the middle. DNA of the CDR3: TGCGCCAGCAGTGAGTCGGGTACGGGCTACAATGAGCAGTTCTTC. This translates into CASSESGTGYNEQFF.

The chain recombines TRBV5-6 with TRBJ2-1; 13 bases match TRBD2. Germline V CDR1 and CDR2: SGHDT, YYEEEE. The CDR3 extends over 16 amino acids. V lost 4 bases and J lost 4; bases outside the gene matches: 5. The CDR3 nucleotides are TGTGCCAGCAGCCCCATGGGACTAGCGGGGTACAATGAGCAGTTCTTC. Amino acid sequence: CASSPMGLAGYNEQFF.

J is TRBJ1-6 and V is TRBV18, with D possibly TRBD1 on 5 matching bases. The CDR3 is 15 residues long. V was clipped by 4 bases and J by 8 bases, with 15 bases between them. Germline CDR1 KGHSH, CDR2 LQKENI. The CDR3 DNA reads TGTGCCAGCTCACTGTTACAGGTTACTGATTCACCCCTCCACTTT. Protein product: CASSLLQVTDSPLHF.

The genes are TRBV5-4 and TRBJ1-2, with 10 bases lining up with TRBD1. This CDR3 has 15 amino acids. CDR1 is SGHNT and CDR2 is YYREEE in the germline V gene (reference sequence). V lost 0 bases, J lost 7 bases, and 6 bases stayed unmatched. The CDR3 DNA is TGTGCCAGCAGCTTGGGCAGTAGGGACAGGGGTGGCTACACCTTC. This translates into CASSLGSRDRGGYTF.

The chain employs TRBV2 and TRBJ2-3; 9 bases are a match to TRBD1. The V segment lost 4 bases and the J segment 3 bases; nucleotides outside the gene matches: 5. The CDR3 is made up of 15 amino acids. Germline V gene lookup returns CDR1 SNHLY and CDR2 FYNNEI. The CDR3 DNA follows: TGTGCCAGCAGTGGCGGGACAGGGCAGACAGATACGCAGTATTTT. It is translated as CASSGGTGQTDTQYF.

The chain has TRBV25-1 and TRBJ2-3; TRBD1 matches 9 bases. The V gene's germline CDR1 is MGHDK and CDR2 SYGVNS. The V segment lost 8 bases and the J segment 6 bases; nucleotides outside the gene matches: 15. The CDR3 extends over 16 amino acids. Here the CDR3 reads CASSGAKGQGRDTQYF. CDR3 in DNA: TGTGCCAGCTCCGGGGCTAAAGGACAGGGGAGGGATACGCAGTATTTT.